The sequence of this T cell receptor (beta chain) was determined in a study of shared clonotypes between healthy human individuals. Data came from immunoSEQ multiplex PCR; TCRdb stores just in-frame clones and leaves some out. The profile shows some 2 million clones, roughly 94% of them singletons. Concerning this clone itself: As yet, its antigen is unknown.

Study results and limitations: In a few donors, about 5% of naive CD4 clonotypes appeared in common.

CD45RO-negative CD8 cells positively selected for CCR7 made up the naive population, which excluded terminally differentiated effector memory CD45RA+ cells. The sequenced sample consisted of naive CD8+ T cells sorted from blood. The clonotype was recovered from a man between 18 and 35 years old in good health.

The CDR3 sequence: CAWSAGAGYEQYF. The CDR3 DNA reads TGTGCCTGGAGTGCCGGGGCAGGGTACGAGCAGTACTTC. This chain uses TRBV30 with TRBJ2-7; D may correspond to TRBD1 or TRBD2 (5 bases each). V lost 1 base and J lost 4, with 11 bases in between. This CDR3 spans 13 amino acids. CDR1 and CDR2 from the germline V gene are GTSNPN and SVGIG (reference sequence).